The subject of this entry is one T cell receptor beta chain. What it binds is not known. This specimen comes from a study of long-term antiretroviral therapy in people with HIV. At the survey level, the v3.0 immunoSEQ assay was run. Profiled with immunoSEQ multiplex PCR; TCRdb holds only in-frame clones, not every one. The sample has over 30,000 clones, about 76% seen once. Germline values: CDR1 MRHNA, CDR2 SNTAGT. This CDR3 contains 14 residues. Trimming took 4 bases from V and 1 from J, leaving 10 bases between them. General study results and limits: CDR3 lengths in HIV samples spanned a narrower range than controls. Those clones which expanded before ART made up the dominant part of the repertoire at all time points.

The specimen comprised unsorted PBMCs, sampled 1.9 years after starting antiretroviral therapy. The J gene is TRBJ1-1, the V gene TRBV6-4; D is undetermined. The source of this sequence is a man between 18 and 29 years old with HIV. CDR3 DNA sequence: TGTGCCAGCAGTGCCGATGGATGGAACACTGAAGCTTTCTTT. Its protein is CASSADGWNTEAFF.